This is a list of T cell receptor beta chains from one sample in a study of T cell responses to AZD1222 COVID-19 vaccine. The table came from immunoSEQ multiplex PCR; TCRdb's copy has only in-frame clones and leaves some out. The sample includes about 130,000 clones, 88% of them seen just once. The source material was peripheral blood, sampled on day 0 of MenACWY control vaccination. These TCRs come from an adult in good health. CDR3s include the opening cysteine and the closing phenylalanine or tryptophan. D genes are given only for firm matches. Expanded clones get a size class; other rows say once, few or many, or leave the size out.

clone_size,v_call,d_call,j_call,cdr3_nt,cdr3_aa
-,TRBV11-2,TRBD2,TRBJ2-1,TGTGCCAGCAGCTCCCCGAGCGGGAGCTACAATGAGCAGTTCTTC,CASSSPSGSYNEQFF
-,TRBV19,TRBD2,TRBJ2-7,TGTGCCAGTAGTCCAAGGACTAGCGGGAGGACTTCGGGAGAGCAGTACTTC,CASSPRTSGRTSGEQYF
once,TRBV7-3,TRBD1,TRBJ1-2,TGTGCCAGCAGTCGAGGGGGCAATGCTGGCTACACCTTC,CASSRGGNAGYTF
-,TRBV28,-,TRBJ2-7,TGTGCCAGCAGTCCGCCCTTCGCGGGGGAGCAGTACTTC,CASSPPFAGEQYF
-,TRBV2,-,TRBJ1-2,TGTGCCAGCAGTGGTCCGGGTGGGGGTTTCGGGGGCTACACCTTC,CASSGPGGGFGGYTF
-,TRBV11-3,-,TRBJ1-2,TGTGCCAGCAGCTTACCAGACAGTACCAACTATGGCTACACCTTC,CASSLPDSTNYGYTF
-,TRBV3-1/TRBV3-2,-,TRBJ2-3,TGTGCCAGCAGCCTAAAGACGGACTACACAGATACGCAGTATTTT,CASSLKTDYTDTQYF
-,TRBV11-2,TRBD1,TRBJ2-1,TGTGCCAGCAGGCCCCAAGGGGGCAGATACAATGAGCAGTTCTTC,CASRPQGGRYNEQFF
-,TRBV18,TRBD1,TRBJ2-5,TGTGCCAGCTCACCAAACAGGGGGGCGGAGACCCAGTACTTC,CASSPNRGAETQYF
once,TRBV15,TRBD1,TRBJ1-2,TGTGCCACCAGCAGCGGACAGGCCTATGGCTACACCTTC,CATSSGQAYGYTF
-,TRBV6-5,-,TRBJ1-6,TGTGCCCTCTACGCAGGGTGGGATTCACCCCTCCACTTT,CALYAGWDSPLHF
few,TRBV9,-,TRBJ1-1,TGTGCCTCCGGGGCCCTAATGAACACTGAAGCTTTCTTT,CASGALMNTEAFF